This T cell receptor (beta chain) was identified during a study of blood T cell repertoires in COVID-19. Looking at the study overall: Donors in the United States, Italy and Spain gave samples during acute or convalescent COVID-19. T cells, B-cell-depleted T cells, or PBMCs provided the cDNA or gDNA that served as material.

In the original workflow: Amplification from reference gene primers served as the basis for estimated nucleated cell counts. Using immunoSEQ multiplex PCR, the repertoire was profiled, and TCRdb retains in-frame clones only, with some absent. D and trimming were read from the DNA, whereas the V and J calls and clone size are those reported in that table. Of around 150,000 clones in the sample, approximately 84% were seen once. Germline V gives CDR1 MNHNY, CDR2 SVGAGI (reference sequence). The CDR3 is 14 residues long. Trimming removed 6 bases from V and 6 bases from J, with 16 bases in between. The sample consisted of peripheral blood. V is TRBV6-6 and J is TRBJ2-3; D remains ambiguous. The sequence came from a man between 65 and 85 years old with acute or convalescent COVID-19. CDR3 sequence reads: CASRVDPRPDTQYF. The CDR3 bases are TGTGCCAGCAGAGTAGACCCGCGGCCCGATACGCAGTATTTT.